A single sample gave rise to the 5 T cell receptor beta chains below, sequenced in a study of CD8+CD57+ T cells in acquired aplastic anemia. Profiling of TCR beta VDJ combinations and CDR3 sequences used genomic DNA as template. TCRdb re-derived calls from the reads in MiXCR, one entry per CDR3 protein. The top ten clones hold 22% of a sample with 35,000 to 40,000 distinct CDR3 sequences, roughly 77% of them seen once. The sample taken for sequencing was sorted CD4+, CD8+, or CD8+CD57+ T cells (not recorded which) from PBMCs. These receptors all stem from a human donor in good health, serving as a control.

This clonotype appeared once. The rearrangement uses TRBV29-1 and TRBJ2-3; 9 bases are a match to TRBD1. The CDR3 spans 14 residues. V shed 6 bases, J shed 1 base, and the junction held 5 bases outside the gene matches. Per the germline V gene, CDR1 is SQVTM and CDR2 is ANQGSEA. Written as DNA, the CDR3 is TGCAGCGTCGATAGGACAGGGGGCACAGATACGCAGTATTTT. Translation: CSVDRTGGTDTQYF.

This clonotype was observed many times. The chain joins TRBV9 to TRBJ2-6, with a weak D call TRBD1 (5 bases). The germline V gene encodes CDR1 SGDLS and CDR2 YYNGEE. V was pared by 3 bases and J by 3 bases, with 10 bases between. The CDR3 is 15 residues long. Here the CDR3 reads CASSEQEYGANVLTF. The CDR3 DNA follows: TGTGCCAGCAGCGAACAGGAGTATGGGGCCAACGTCCTGACTTTC.

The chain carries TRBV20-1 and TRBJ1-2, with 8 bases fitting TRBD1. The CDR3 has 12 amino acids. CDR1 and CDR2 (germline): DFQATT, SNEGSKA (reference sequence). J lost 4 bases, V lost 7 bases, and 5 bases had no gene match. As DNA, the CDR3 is TGCAGTGTTAACAGGGGGAGCTATGGCTACACCTTC. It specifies CSVNRGSYGYTF.

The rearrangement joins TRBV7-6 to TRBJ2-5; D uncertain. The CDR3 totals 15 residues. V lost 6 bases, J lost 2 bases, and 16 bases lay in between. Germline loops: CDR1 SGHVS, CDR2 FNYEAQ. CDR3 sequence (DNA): TGTGCCAGCAGTCTGATCACGTCACCTCAAGAGACCCAGTACTTC. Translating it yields CASSLITSPQETQYF. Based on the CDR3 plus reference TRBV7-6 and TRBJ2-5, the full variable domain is GAGVSQSPRYKVTKRGQDVALRCDPISGHVSLYWYRQALGQGPEFLTYFNYEAQQDKSGLPNDRFSAERPEGSISTLTIQRTEQRDSAMYRCASSLITSPQETQYFGPGTRLLVL.

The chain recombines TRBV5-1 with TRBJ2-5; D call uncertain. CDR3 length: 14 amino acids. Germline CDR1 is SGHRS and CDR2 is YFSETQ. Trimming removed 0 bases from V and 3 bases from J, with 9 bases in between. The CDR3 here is CASSLAAREETQYF. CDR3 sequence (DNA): TGCGCCAGCAGCTTGGCGGCGCGAGAAGAGACCCAGTACTTC.